The 24 T cell receptor beta chains presented below share a single source sample, sequenced in a study of beta chain features in type 1 diabetes. Study outcomes and limitations: Moderate yet significant TCRB CDR3 shortening was seen in Type 1 diabetes patients in all four CD4+ subsets.

Which antigens these TCRs recognize remains unknown. cDNA synthesis used the whole RNA isolate, giving expressed TCRB sequences. Profiled with immunoSEQ multiplex PCR; TCRdb holds only in-frame clones, not every one. The table includes 130,000 or so clones, about a sixth detected once. Sequencing input: central memory CD4+ T cells from blood. These receptor sequences come from a man aged 25 to 40 with type 1 diabetes.

The V call is TRBV7-2, the J call TRBJ1-5, with D perhaps matching TRBD1 (6 bases). The CDR3 runs to 14 residues. Germline values: CDR1 SGHTA, CDR2 FQGNSA. V was clipped by 5 bases and J by 2 bases, with 10 bases between them. The chain's CDR3 is CASSPQGGNQPQHF. The DNA for the CDR3 is TGTGCCAGCAGCCCACAGGGTGGCAATCAGCCCCAGCATTTT.

This chain connects TRBV7-8 to TRBJ2-7; 9 nucleotides agree with TRBD1. The junction had 7 bases not matched to a gene; V was cut back by 5 bases and J by 2 bases. There are 15 residues in the CDR3. Germline CDR1 and CDR2: SGHVS and FQNEAQ. CDR3 sequence reads: CASSQNRGPTYEQYF. The CDR3, as DNA: TGTGCCAGCAGCCAGAACAGGGGGCCCACCTACGAGCAGTACTTC. Full variable domain (rest looked up from reference TRBV7-8 and TRBJ2-7): GAGVSQSPRYKVAKRGQDVALRCDPISGHVSLFWYQQALGQGPEFLTYFQNEAQLDKSGLPSDRFFAERPEGSVSTLKIQRTQQEDSAVYLCASSQNRGPTYEQYFGPGTRLTVT.

The V and J genes are TRBV9 and TRBJ2-5; D may match TRBD1 or TRBD2 (5 bases each). Trimming left V 4 bases short and J 1 base short, with 14 bases between. The CDR3 totals 15 residues. Germline CDR1 and CDR2: SGDLS and YYNGEE. CDR3 region: CASSFQTGTQETQYF. In DNA form, the CDR3 reads TGTGCCAGCAGCTTTCAAACCGGGACCCAAGAGACCCAGTACTTC.

This clone was counted between two and nine times. The chain employs TRBV27 and TRBJ1-5; D is unresolved. This CDR3 region has 13 residues. The germline CDR1 and CDR2 sequences are MNHEY and SMNVEV (reference sequence). The V end was cut by 2 bases, the J end by 4 bases, with 6 bases between. In nucleotides, the CDR3 is TGTGCCAGCAGTTTAGAGGCTAATCAGCCCCAGCATTTT. Amino acids: CASSLEANQPQHF.

This clone was recorded at least ten times. This chain joins TRBV28 and TRBJ2-7, with 7 bases fitting TRBD1. The CDR3 runs to 12 residues. CDR1 MDHEN and CDR2 SYDVKM come from the germline V gene. Germline trimming cut 6 bases from V and 5 bases from J; bases unmatched to any gene: 4. The CDR3 nucleotides are TGTGCCAGCAGCACTACAGGGGACGAGCAGTACTTC. It yields the protein CASSTTGDEQYF.

V usage is TRBV7-2 and J usage is TRBJ2-5, with 12 bases aligning to TRBD2. Germline loops: CDR1 SGHTA, CDR2 FQGNSA. Trimming at V came to 8 bases and at J to 2 bases, leaving 6 bases not matched to a gene. This CDR3 region has 15 residues. The CDR3 reads CASALTSGGQETQYF. CDR3 DNA sequence: TGTGCCAGCGCCCTGACTAGCGGGGGTCAAGAGACCCAGTACTTC. The whole variable domain, filled in from reference TRBV7-2 and TRBJ2-5, reads GAGVSQSPSNKVTEKGKDVELRCDPISGHTALYWYRQSLGQGLEFLIYFQGNSAPDKSGLPSDRFSAERTGGSVSTLTIQRTQQEDSAVYLCASALTSGGQETQYFGPGTRLLVL.

The V call is TRBV29-1, the J call TRBJ2-7; D not resolved. V shed 5 bases and J shed 2 bases, with 13 bases lying between them. In germline, CDR1 is SQVTM, CDR2 ANQGSEA. This CDR3 comprises 13 residues. The CDR3 bases are TGCAGCGTTAACACTTGGAACGCCTACGAGCAGTACTTC. Protein: CSVNTWNAYEQYF.

V is TRBV27 and J is TRBJ1-5; the match to TRBD1 covers 7 bases. From germline, CDR1 is MNHEY and CDR2 SMNVEV (reference sequence). The CDR3 has 15 residues. Trimming took 3 bases from V and 4 from J; bases not matched to a gene: 6. DNA of the CDR3: TGTGCCAGCAGTTTCTCAGGGGGAGGAAATCAGCCCCAGCATTTT. Translation gives CASSFSGGGNQPQHF.

The chain carries TRBV5-4 and TRBJ2-2, with 7 bases identical to TRBD1. CDR3 length equals 15 residues. The junction had 8 bases not matched to a gene; V was cut back by 6 bases and J by 3 bases. Germline lookup yields CDR1 SGHNT and CDR2 YYREEE (reference sequence). CDR3 amino acids: CASMRNRGDTGELFF. The CDR3 bases are TGTGCCAGCATGAGGAACAGGGGCGACACCGGGGAGCTGTTTTTT.

For the CDR3, the DNA is TGCAGCGCCAGTCAAGAGACCCAGTACTTC. Protein sequence: CSASQETQYF. The chain links TRBV29-1 to TRBJ2-5, with unresolved D. There are 10 residues in the CDR3. Germline CDR1 SQVTM, CDR2 ANQGSEA. Trimming stripped 7 bases from V and 2 bases from J, with 5 bases between.

The sample holds a few counts of this clone. This sequence joins TRBV6-1 and TRBJ2-5, with D uncertain. The J call may be faulty, since TRBJ2-7 better matches the DNA end. The CDR3 runs to 15 residues. Per germline, CDR1 MNHNS and CDR2 SASEGT. Here the CDR3 reads CASSEGTGPEYEQYF. The DNA of the CDR3 is TGTGCCAGCAGTGAAGGGACCGGACCCGAATACGAGCAGTACTTC.

This clone turned up a few times. The chain couples TRBV25-1 to TRBJ1-4, with D tentatively TRBD1 (6 bases). The V and J ends lost 4 bases and 5 bases respectively, with 14 bases between them. There are 15 residues in the CDR3. Germline CDR1 is MGHDK and CDR2 is SYGVNS. The CDR3 DNA sequence: TGTGCCAGCAGTGGCTGGACAGAGAACAATGAAAAACTGTTTTTT. It is translated as CASSGWTENNEKLFF.

This clone was picked up a small number of times. This chain joins TRBV7-2 and TRBJ2-5, with TRBD2 as a possible D gene (6 bases). The CDR3 is made up of 15 amino acids. V was shortened by 3 bases and J by 3 bases, with 14 bases between the two germline ends. Germline assignment: CDR1 SGHTA and CDR2 FQGNSA. The CDR3 reads CASSFSGWREETQYF. For the CDR3, the DNA is TGTGCCAGCAGCTTTTCGGGGTGGAGGGAAGAGACCCAGTACTTC.

The chain combines TRBV19 with TRBJ2-7; D remains ambiguous. V lost 3 bases, J lost 6 bases, and 12 bases lay in between. The CDR3 is 13 amino acids. Germline loops: CDR1 LNHDA, CDR2 SQIVND (reference sequence). CDR3 sequence (DNA): TGTGCCAGTAGTATGATCTTGGAAAGCGAGCAGTACTTC. Protein: CASSMILESEQYF.

V is TRBV4-3 and J is TRBJ1-2; 7 positions match TRBD1. V trimming: 2 bases; J trimming: 1 base; junction bases outside the gene matches: 7. Germline CDR1 reads LGHNA; CDR2 reads YSLEER. This CDR3 has 16 residues. The CDR3 sequence is CASSQQPGQSNYGYTF. As DNA, the CDR3 is TGCGCCAGCAGCCAACAACCGGGACAGAGTAACTATGGCTACACCTTC.

This clone was detected ten times or more. The chain is built from TRBV5-6 and TRBJ2-1; 13 positions agree with TRBD2. V lost 4 bases to trimming and J lost 8 bases; unmatched junction nucleotides: 6. This CDR3 has 15 amino acids. From germline, CDR1 is SGHDT and CDR2 YYEEEE. CDR3 protein: CASSRWTSGGYEQFF. The CDR3 nucleotides read TGTGCCAGCAGCCGGTGGACTAGCGGGGGATATGAGCAGTTCTTC. Supplemented by reference TRBV5-6 and TRBJ2-1, the full variable domain reads DAGVTQSPTHLIKTRGQQVTLRCSPKSGHDTVSWYQQALGQGPQFIFQYYEEEERQRGNFPDRFSGHQFPNYSSELNVNALLLGDSALYLCASSRWTSGGYEQFFGPGTRLTVL.

There are a few counts of this clone. This sequence joins TRBV6-6 and TRBJ2-7; TRBD2 agrees at 10 bases. This CDR3 contains 16 residues. Trimming at V came to 6 bases and at J to 3 bases, leaving 11 bases not matched to a gene. CDR1 and CDR2 (germline): MNHNY, SVGAGI (reference sequence). The CDR3 sequence is CASSPRLAGANYEQYF. In DNA form, the CDR3 reads TGTGCCAGCAGCCCCCGGCTAGCGGGGGCAAACTACGAGCAGTACTTC.

This clone was recorded a few times. Other DNA sequences of this sample code for an identical CDR3. The genes are TRBV9 and TRBJ2-5; no firm D call. There are 12 residues in the CDR3. Germline loops: CDR1 SGDLS, CDR2 YYNGEE. Trimming took off 2 bases at V and 3 bases at J, with 5 bases between the two ends. This CDR3 is CASSVTEETQYF. In DNA form, the CDR3 reads TGTGCCAGCAGCGTCACCGAAGAGACCCAGTACTTC.

This rearrangement joins TRBV10-3 to TRBJ1-4, with a weak D call TRBD1 (6 bases). The V end was cut by 5 bases, the J end by 3 bases, with 13 bases between. The CDR3 is 15 amino acids. Germline assignment: CDR1 ENHRY and CDR2 SYGVKD. CDR3 DNA: TGTGCCATCAGTTCAGAGACAGGTCCTAATGAAAAACTGTTTTTT. This encodes CAISSETGPNEKLFF.

The chain couples TRBV25-1 to TRBJ1-1; 7 positions agree with TRBD1. From germline, CDR1 is MGHDK and CDR2 SYGVNS. Trimming cost V 6 bases and J 4 bases; bases outside gene matches: 5. This CDR3 has 13 residues. Here the CDR3 reads CASSRQGSTEAFF. The CDR3 DNA reads TGTGCCAGCAGCCGACAGGGTAGCACTGAAGCTTTCTTT.

This clone was seen a handful of times. This chain connects TRBV27 to TRBJ2-1; D is uncertain. Germline V gives CDR1 MNHEY, CDR2 SMNVEV (reference sequence). The V end lost 7 bases, the J end lost 2 bases, and 12 bases lay between the germline ends. There are 14 residues in the CDR3. This CDR3 reads CASTLDPAYNEQFF. Here the CDR3 DNA reads TGTGCCAGCACATTGGACCCGGCCTACAATGAGCAGTTCTTC.

This clone has just a few counts. This chain links TRBV10-3 with TRBJ2-3, with 8 bases identical to TRBD1. The CDR3 covers 16 residues. The junction had 7 bases not matched to a gene; V was cut back by 3 bases and J by 2 bases. The germline V gene encodes CDR1 ENHRY and CDR2 SYGVKD. DNA of the CDR3: TGTGCCATCAGTGAACCAGGGACAGGCGACACAGATACGCAGTATTTT. As protein: CAISEPGTGDTDTQYF.

The V gene is TRBV30, the J gene TRBJ1-4; D call uncertain. This CDR3 is built from 13 residues. Germline V gene data show CDR1 as GTSNPN and CDR2 as SVGIG (reference sequence). V was pared by 2 bases and J by 3 bases, with 7 bases between. This CDR3 is CAWSFWANEKLFF. In DNA, the CDR3 is TGTGCCTGGAGTTTTTGGGCTAATGAAAAACTGTTTTTT.

In its sample, this clone was seen a few times. The chain is built from TRBV11-2 and TRBJ1-1; D unresolved. Germline-derived CDR1 and CDR2 are SGHAT and FQNNGV. CDR3 length: 14 amino acids. Trimming cost V 5 bases and J 0 bases, with 10 bases left between them. The CDR3 spells CASSQGLVNTEAFF. The CDR3 DNA sequence: TGTGCCAGCAGCCAAGGGCTAGTGAACACTGAAGCTTTCTTT.